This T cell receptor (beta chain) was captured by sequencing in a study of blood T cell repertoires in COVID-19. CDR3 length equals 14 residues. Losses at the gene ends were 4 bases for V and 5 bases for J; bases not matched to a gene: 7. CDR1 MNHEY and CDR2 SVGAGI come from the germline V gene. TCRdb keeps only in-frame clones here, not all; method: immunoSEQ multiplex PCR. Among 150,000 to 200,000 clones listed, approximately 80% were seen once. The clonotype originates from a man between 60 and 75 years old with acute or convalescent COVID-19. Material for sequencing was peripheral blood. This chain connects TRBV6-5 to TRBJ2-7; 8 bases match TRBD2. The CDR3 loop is CASSLKRESHEQYF. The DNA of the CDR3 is TGTGCCAGCAGTTTAAAGCGGGAGTCCCACGAGCAGTACTTC.